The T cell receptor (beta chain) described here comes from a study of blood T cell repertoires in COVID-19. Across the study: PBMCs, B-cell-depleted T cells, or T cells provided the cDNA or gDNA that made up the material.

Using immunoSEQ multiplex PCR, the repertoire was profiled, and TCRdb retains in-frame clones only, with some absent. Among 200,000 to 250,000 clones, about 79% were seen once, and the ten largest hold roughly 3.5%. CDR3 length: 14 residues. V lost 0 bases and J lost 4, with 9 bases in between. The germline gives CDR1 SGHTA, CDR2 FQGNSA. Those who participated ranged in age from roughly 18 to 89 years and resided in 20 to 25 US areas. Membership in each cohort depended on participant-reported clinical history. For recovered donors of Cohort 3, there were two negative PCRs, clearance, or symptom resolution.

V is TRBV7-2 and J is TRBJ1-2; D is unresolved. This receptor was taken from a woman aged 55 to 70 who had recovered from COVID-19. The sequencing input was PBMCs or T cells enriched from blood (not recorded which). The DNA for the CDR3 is TGTGCCAGCAGCTTAGCCAGGTTTACCTATGGCTACACCTTC. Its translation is CASSLARFTYGYTF.